A few counts support the clone carrying this TCR beta chain. The sample comes from a study of human T cells and chemical hapten exposure. This CDR3 comprises 13 residues. Looked up from germline, CDR1 is SGDLS and CDR2 is YYNGEE. V dropped 3 bases and J dropped 6; count of bases not matched to a gene: 5. TCRdb analysed the RACE reads with MiXCR anew, one entry per CDR3 protein. The table lists around 250,000 distinct CDR3 sequences, 7.5% to 10% of them singletons. Stated time point: pre-sensitization, week 0. The treatment is: therapeutic diphenylcyclopropenone sensitization with weekly scalp DPC. This clonotype was obtained from a woman in her thirties or forties with alopecia areata. Some clones in this sample may be carry-over from other donors' samples. Material: whole blood, obtained in connection with sensitization to the hapten diphenylcyclopropenone (DPC). The genes are TRBV9 and TRBJ2-7, with TRBD2 matching over 8 bases. The CDR3 DNA reads as TGTGCCAGCAGCGGCGCGGGGGGCGGCGAGCAGTACTTC. Its translation: CASSGAGGGEQYF.